The 4 T cell receptor beta chains in this list originate from one sample, sequenced in a study of T cell repertoires in cytomegalovirus infection (dated by TCRdb to between 2017 and 2020). Their antigens are not known. TCRdb lists the instrument as Illumina HiSeq 1500. TCRdb reworked the public reads: Q25 trimming with fastp, MiXCR clone assembly, productive beta chains retained. Each record represents a unique CDR3 protein, reported with the most common genes and DNA among its rows. This sample gives 830,000 or so distinct CDR3 sequences in total; roughly 33% of them show up just once. Of the sample, roughly 12% is held by the ten largest clones. The treatment or condition label, read with the paper, signifies: in vitro stimulation with specific CMV peptide epitopes to enrich CMV-specific T cells. This specimen consisted of cultured CD8+ T cells from PBMCs, obtained from culture after CMV antigen stimulation. Receptors were obtained from a human donor in good health (CMV status not recorded). Some clones in this sample may be carry-over from other donors' samples.

This clonotype came up a few times. The genes are TRBV7-9 and TRBJ2-2; TRBD1 matches at 8 bases. The germline gives CDR1 SEHNR, CDR2 FQNEAQ (reference sequence). V lost 5 bases to trimming and J lost 6 bases; unmatched junction nucleotides: 11. CDR3 length: 16 residues. The chain's CDR3 is CASSPWTGRNAGELFF. CDR3 coding DNA: TGTGCCAGCAGCCCCTGGACAGGGAGAAATGCCGGGGAGCTGTTTTTT.

The V and J genes are TRBV2 and TRBJ2-1; the match to TRBD2 covers 11 bases. The CDR3 totals 15 residues. The V gene's germline CDR1 is SNHLY and CDR2 FYNNEI. The trim removed 4 bases at V and 8 bases at J, leaving 7 bases unmatched. The CDR3 nucleotides read TGTGCCAGCAGTGTTAGCGGGGGGGCCGGGGATGAGCAGTTCTTC. Amino acid sequence: CASSVSGGAGDEQFF.

In this sample, this clonotype turned up a few times. The chain has TRBV7-9 and TRBJ2-5; no clear D. The CDR3 totals 12 residues. CDR1 and CDR2 from the germline V gene are SEHNR and FQNEAQ (reference sequence). With 5 bases removed from V and 5 bases from J, the gap between germline ends came to 9 bases. The DNA for the CDR3 is TGTGCCAGCAGCCTCTCTTCGGAGACCCAGTACTTC. Its translation is CASSLSSETQYF.

The gene calls are TRBV27 and TRBJ2-7; the D gene could be TRBD1 or TRBD2 (7 bases each). Trimming removed 6 bases from V and 3 bases from J, with 18 bases in between. CDR3 length: 15 residues. Germline V gene data show CDR1 as MNHEY and CDR2 as SMNVEV (reference sequence). The DNA of the CDR3 is TGTGCCAGCAGCCCAGCGGGGAGACAGGGCTACGAGCAGTACTTC. Its translation is CASSPAGRQGYEQYF.